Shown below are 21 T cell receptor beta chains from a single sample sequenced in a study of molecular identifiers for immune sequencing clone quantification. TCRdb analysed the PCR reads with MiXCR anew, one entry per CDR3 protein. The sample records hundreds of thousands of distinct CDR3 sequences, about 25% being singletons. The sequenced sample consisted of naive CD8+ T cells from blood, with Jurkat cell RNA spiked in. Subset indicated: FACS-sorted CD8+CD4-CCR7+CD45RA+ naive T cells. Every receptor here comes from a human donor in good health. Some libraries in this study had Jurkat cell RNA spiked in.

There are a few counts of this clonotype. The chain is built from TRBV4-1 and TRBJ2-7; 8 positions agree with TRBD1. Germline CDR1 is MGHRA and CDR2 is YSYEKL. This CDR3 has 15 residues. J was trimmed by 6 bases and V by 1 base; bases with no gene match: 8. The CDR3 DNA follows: TGCGCCAGCAGCCAAGCCCATCCACAGGGGGGCGAGCAGTACTTC. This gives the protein CASSQAHPQGGEQYF.

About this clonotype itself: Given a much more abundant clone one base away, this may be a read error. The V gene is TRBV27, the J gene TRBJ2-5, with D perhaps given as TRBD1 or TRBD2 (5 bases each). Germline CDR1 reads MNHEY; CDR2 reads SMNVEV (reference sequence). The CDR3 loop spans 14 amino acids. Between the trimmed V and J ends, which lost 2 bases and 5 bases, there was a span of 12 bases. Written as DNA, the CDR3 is TGTGCCAGCAGTTTAGCGAGGGGATCGGAGACCCAGTACTTC. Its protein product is CASSLARGSETQYF.

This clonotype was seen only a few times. Written as DNA, the CDR3 is TGTGCCAGTAGTATTGGAGGCAGGGTGAACACCGGGGAGCTGTTTTTT. This gives the protein CASSIGGRVNTGELFF. The genes are TRBV19 and TRBJ2-2, with D possibly called TRBD1 or TRBD2 (5 bases each). V was trimmed by 3 bases and J by 1 base, leaving 12 bases between them. The CDR3 length is 16 residues. CDR1 and CDR2 (germline): LNHDA, SQIVND (reference sequence).

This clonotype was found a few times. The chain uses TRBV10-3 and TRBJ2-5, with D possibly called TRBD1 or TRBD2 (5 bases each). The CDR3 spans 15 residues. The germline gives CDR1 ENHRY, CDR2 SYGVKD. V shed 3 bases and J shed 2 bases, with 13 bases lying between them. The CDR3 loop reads CAISDWGMAQETQYF. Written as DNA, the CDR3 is TGTGCCATCAGTGATTGGGGGATGGCGCAAGAGACCCAGTACTTC.

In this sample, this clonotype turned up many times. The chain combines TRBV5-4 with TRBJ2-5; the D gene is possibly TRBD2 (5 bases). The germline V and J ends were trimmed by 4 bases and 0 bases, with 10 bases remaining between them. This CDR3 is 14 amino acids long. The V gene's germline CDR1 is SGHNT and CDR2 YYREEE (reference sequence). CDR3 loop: CASSPGGNQETQYF. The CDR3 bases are TGTGCCAGCAGCCCCGGAGGAAACCAAGAGACCCAGTACTTC.

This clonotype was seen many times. CDR3 coding DNA: TGCGCCAGCAGCTCAGGGACAGGGGGATCAGATACGCAGTATTTT. Encoded protein: CASSSGTGGSDTQYF. This chain connects TRBV5-1 to TRBJ2-3; 11 bases map to TRBD1. Germline V gives CDR1 SGHRS, CDR2 YFSETQ. The trim removed 3 bases at V and 4 bases at J, leaving 4 bases unmatched. The CDR3 extends over 15 amino acids.

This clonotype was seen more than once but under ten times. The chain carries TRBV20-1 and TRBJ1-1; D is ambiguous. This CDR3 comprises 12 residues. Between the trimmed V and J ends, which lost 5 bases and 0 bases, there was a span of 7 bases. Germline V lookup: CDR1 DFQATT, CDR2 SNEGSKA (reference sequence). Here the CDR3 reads CSAPLMNTEAFF. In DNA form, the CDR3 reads TGCAGTGCTCCCCTGATGAACACTGAAGCTTTCTTT.

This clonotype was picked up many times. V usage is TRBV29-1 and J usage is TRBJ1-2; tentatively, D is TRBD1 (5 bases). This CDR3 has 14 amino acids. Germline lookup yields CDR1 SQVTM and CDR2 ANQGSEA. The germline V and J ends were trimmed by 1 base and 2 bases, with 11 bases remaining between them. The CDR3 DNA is TGCAGCGTTGAAGGACCGGAGGGGAACTATGGCTACACCTTC. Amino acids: CSVEGPEGNYGYTF.

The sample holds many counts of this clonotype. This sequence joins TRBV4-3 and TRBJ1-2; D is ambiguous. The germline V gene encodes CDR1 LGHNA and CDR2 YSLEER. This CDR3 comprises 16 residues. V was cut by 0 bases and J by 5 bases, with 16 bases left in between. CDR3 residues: CASSQDRGIDIYGYTF. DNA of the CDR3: TGCGCCAGCAGCCAAGATAGAGGGATTGATATTTATGGCTACACCTTC.

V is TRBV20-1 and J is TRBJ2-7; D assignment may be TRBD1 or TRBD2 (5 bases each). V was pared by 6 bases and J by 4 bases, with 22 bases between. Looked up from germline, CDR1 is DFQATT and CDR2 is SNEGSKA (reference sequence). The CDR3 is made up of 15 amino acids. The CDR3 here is CSAPSLASPGYEQYF. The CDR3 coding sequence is TGCAGTGCCCCCAGTCTGGCTAGCCCAGGGTACGAGCAGTACTTC.

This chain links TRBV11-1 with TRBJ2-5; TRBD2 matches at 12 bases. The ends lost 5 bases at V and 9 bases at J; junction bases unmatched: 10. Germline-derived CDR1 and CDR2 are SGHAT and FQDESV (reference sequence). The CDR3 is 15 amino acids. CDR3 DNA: TGTGCCAGCAGCCCGGCTAGCGGGAGGGCCGAGCCCCAGTACTTC. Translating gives CASSPASGRAEPQYF.

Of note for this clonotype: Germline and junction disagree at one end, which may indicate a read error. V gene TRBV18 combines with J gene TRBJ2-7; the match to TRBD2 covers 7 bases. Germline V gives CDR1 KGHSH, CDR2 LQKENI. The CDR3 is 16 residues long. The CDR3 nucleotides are TGTGCCAGCTCACGTGTCGCGCGGGAGTTTTACCACGAGCGGTACTTC. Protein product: CASSRVAREFYHERYF.

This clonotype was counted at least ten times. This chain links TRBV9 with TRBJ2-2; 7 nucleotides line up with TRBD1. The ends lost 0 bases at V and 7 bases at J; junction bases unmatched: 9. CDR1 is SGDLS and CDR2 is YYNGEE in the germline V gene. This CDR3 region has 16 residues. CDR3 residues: CASSVEVGGLFGELFF. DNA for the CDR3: TGTGCCAGCAGCGTAGAGGTAGGGGGCCTCTTCGGGGAGCTGTTTTTT.

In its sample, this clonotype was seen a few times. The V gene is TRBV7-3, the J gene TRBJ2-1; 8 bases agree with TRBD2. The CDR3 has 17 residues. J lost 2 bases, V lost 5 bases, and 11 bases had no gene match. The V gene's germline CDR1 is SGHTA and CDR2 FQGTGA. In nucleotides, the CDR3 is TGTGCCAGCAGCCCCCTCGGGGGGGAAATGACCTACAATGAGCAGTTCTTC. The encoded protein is CASSPLGGEMTYNEQFF.

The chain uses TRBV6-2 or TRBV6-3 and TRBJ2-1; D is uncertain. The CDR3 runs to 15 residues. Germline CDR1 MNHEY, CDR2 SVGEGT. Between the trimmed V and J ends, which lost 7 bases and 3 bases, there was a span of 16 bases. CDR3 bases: TGTGCCAGCACTTCCCTATCATCCCTCTACAATGAGCAGTTCTTC. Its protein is CASTSLSSLYNEQFF.

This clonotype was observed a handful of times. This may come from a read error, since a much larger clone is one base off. The CDR3 reads CSAQNPGQVTMDTQYF. The DNA for the CDR3 is TGCAGTGCTCAGAACCCGGGACAGGTGACTATGGATACGCAGTATTTT. This chain links TRBV20-1 with TRBJ2-3; 8 bases are a match to TRBD1. Germline lookup yields CDR1 DFQATT and CDR2 SNEGSKA (reference sequence). The CDR3 is made up of 16 amino acids. The ends lost 5 bases at V and 6 bases at J; junction bases unmatched: 16.

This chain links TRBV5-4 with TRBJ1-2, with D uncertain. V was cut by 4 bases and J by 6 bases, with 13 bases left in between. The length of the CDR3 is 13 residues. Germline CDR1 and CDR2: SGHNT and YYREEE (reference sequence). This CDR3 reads CASSDDPLDGYTF. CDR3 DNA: TGTGCCAGCAGCGACGACCCATTAGATGGCTACACCTTC.

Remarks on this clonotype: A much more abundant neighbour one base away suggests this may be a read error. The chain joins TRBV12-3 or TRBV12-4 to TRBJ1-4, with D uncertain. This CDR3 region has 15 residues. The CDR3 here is CASRGRNTTNEKLVF. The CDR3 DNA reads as TGTGCCAGCAGGGGAAGGAATACAACTAATGAAAAACTGGTTTTT.

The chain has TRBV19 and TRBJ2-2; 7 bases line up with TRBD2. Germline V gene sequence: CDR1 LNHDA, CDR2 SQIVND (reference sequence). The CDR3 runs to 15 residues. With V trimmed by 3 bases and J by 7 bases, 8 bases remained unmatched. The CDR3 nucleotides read TGTGCCAGTAGTATCGGAGGGAGGGGAATCGGGGAGCTGTTTTTT. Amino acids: CASSIGGRGIGELFF.

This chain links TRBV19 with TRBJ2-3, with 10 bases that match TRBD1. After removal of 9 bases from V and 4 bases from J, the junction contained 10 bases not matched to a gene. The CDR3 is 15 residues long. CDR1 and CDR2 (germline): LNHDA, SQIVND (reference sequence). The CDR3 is CASTTRQGAADTQYF. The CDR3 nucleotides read TGTGCCAGCACGACGCGACAGGGGGCGGCAGATACGCAGTATTTT.

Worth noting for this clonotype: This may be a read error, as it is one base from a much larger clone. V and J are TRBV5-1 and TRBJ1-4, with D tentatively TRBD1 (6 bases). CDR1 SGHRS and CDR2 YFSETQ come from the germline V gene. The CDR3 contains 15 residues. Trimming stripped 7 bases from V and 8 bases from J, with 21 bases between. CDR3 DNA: TGCGCCAGCGGCGATCCCCACAGGGCAGGGGAAAAACTGTTTTTT. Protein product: CASGDPHRAGEKLFF.